The 14 T cell receptor beta chains reported below all come from one sample, sequenced in a study of human T cells and chemical hapten exposure. Time point meaning: patch test 3, about 24 weeks after DPC sensitization. Treatment in this sample: therapeutic diphenylcyclopropenone sensitization with weekly scalp DPC. Via MiXCR, TCRdb re-called the RACE reads, giving one row per CDR3 protein. This sample yields roughly 84,000 distinct CDR3 sequences, of which roughly 10% are seen a single time; over 3.5% belongs to the top ten. The source material was whole blood, sampled in connection with sensitization to the hapten diphenylcyclopropenone (DPC). These receptors came from a woman between 45 and 65 years old with alopecia areata. Some clones in this sample may be carry-over from other donors' samples.

This clonotype was seen only a few times. The chain couples TRBV5-1 to TRBJ1-4; tentative D call: TRBD1 (6 bases). The germline gives CDR1 SGHRS, CDR2 YFSETQ. The CDR3 contains 14 residues. Trimming pared 3 bases from V and 8 bases from J, leaving 14 bases between. CDR3 residues: CASSSQGPWEKLFF. Written as DNA, the CDR3 is TGCGCCAGCAGCTCCCAGGGGCCCTGGGAAAAACTGTTTTTT.

The genes are TRBV18 and TRBJ1-4; 7 bases line up with TRBD1. V shed 4 bases, J shed 3 bases, and the junction held 2 bases outside the gene matches. The CDR3 runs 14 residues. The germline V gene encodes CDR1 KGHSH and CDR2 LQKENI. The CDR3 loop reads CASSRDSANEKLFF. In nucleotides, the CDR3 is TGTGCCAGCTCACGGGACAGTGCTAATGAAAAACTGTTTTTT. Combining the CDR3 with reference TRBV18 and TRBJ1-4 gives the whole variable domain NAGVMQNPRHLVRRRGQEARLRCSPMKGHSHVYWYRQLPEEGLKFMVYLQKENIIDESGMPKERFSAEFPKEGPSILRIQQVVRGDSAAYFCASSRDSANEKLFFGSGTQLSVL.

This rearrangement joins TRBV7-2 to TRBJ1-2; D may be TRBD1 (5 bases). The V end lost 0 bases, the J end lost 6 bases, and 11 bases lay between the germline ends. The CDR3 spans 14 residues. The V gene's germline CDR1 is SGHTA and CDR2 FQGNSA. The CDR3 region is CASSLAQGLDGYTF. Here the CDR3 DNA reads TGTGCCAGCAGCTTAGCTCAGGGTCTGGATGGCTACACCTTC. Based on the CDR3 plus reference TRBV7-2 and TRBJ1-2, the full variable domain is GAGVSQSPSNKVTEKGKDVELRCDPISGHTALYWYRQSLGQGLEFLIYFQGNSAPDKSGLPSDRFSAERTGGSVSTLTIQRTQQEDSAVYLCASSLAQGLDGYTFGSGTRLTVV.

This clonotype was observed many times. The gene calls are TRBV19 and TRBJ2-2, with 10 bases identical to TRBD2. Looked up from germline, CDR1 is LNHDA and CDR2 is SQIVND (reference sequence). V dropped 5 bases and J dropped 5; count of bases not matched to a gene: 11. This CDR3 is built from 17 residues. The CDR3 here is CASSPKREGQGTGELFF. In nucleotides, the CDR3 is TGTGCCAGTAGTCCCAAGCGGGAGGGCCAAGGAACCGGGGAGCTGTTTTTT. The variable domain in full, with the rest retrieved from reference TRBV19 and TRBJ2-2, is DGGITQSPKYLFRKEGQNVTLSCEQNLNHDAMYWYRQDPGQGLRLIYYSQIVNDFQKGDIAEGYSVSREKKESFPLTVTSAQKNPTAFYLCASSPKREGQGTGELFFGEGSRLTVL.

A few counts support this clonotype. CDR3 DNA sequence: TGCAGCGGCTACGACAGGCGCTTGAACACTGAAGCTTTCTTT. Translating it yields CSGYDRRLNTEAFF. The rearrangement joins TRBV29-1 to TRBJ1-1; the D gene is possibly TRBD1 (6 bases). Trimming took off 7 bases at V and 0 bases at J, with 15 bases between the two ends. Germline loops: CDR1 SQVTM, CDR2 ANQGSEA. This CDR3 comprises 14 residues.

This clonotype was detected many times. V is TRBV6-6 and J is TRBJ1-2, with 7 bases matching TRBD1. The CDR3 is made up of 16 amino acids. J gave up 1 base and V 6 bases, and 11 bases lay outside the gene matches. CDR1 and CDR2 from the germline V gene are MNHNY and SVGAGI (reference sequence). The CDR3 is CASRTSPGQSNYGYTF. The CDR3 coding sequence is TGTGCCAGCAGAACTAGTCCGGGACAGAGTAACTATGGCTACACCTTC.

This clonotype was seen a single time. This chain links TRBV7-2 with TRBJ2-7; 9 bases agree with TRBD1. With V trimmed by 3 bases and J by 6 bases, 9 bases remained unmatched. The CDR3 sequence is 15 residues long. The germline V gene encodes CDR1 SGHTA and CDR2 FQGNSA. DNA for the CDR3: TGTGCCAGCAGCTTGGGAGGGACAGGGAAGGCCGAGCAGTACTTC. Translation gives CASSLGGTGKAEQYF.

The genes are TRBV5-1 and TRBJ2-6; 8 nucleotides line up with TRBD1. Germline values: CDR1 SGHRS, CDR2 YFSETQ. The length of the CDR3 is 17 residues. V dropped 4 bases and J dropped 0; count of bases not matched to a gene: 6. The CDR3 DNA is TGCGCCAGCAGCCCTGGACAGGGACCCTCTGGGGCCAACGTCCTGACTTTC. Amino acid sequence: CASSPGQGPSGANVLTF.

This clonotype occurred many times. The chain couples TRBV18 to TRBJ1-6, with D maybe TRBD1 (6 bases). Trimming cost V 3 bases and J 9 bases, with 18 bases left between them. The germline V gene has CDR1 KGHSH and CDR2 LQKENI. The CDR3 is 16 residues long. The CDR3 spells CASSPLDQGIGSPLHF. Here the CDR3 DNA reads TGTGCCAGCTCACCGCTAGACCAGGGGATCGGTTCACCCCTCCACTTT.

This clonotype was detected ten times or more. The J gene is TRBJ2-7, the V gene TRBV18; TRBD1 agrees at 10 bases. V lost 4 bases, J lost 2 bases, and 5 bases stayed unmatched. CDR3 size: 15 residues. Germline assignment: CDR1 KGHSH and CDR2 LQKENI. The chain's CDR3 is CASSQVGQGPYEQYF. CDR3 nucleotides: TGTGCCAGCTCACAGGTGGGACAGGGGCCCTACGAGCAGTACTTC.

This clonotype was counted many times. The CDR3 here is CASSKPGRGEETQYF. CDR3 in DNA: TGTGCCAGCAGTAAACCCGGACGGGGGGAAGAGACCCAGTACTTC. The chain is built from TRBV9 and TRBJ2-5; 7 bases are shared with TRBD2. The V gene end was trimmed by 5 bases and the J gene end by 3 bases; junction bases not matched to a gene: 10. Germline V gene data show CDR1 as SGDLS and CDR2 as YYNGEE. This CDR3 has 15 residues.

This clonotype came up many times. The CDR3 here is CATGEGSTGANVLTF. CDR3 nucleotides: TGTGCCACCGGGGAGGGTAGTACTGGGGCCAACGTCCTGACTTTC. The chain links TRBV2 to TRBJ2-6, with TRBD2 identical over 7 bases. This CDR3 is 15 amino acids long. CDR1 is SNHLY, CDR2 FYNNEI, per germline. V lost 10 bases to trimming and J lost 2 bases; unmatched junction nucleotides: 8.

The DNA of the CDR3 is TGCAGCGGGGACAGGGACACTGACACTGAAGCTTTCTTT. Protein product: CSGDRDTDTEAFF. V is TRBV29-1 and J is TRBJ1-1, with 9 bases matching TRBD1. CDR3 size: 13 residues. Losses at the gene ends were 7 bases for V and 3 bases for J; bases not matched to a gene: 6. Germline V gene data show CDR1 as SQVTM and CDR2 as ANQGSEA. The full variable domain, rest sourced from reference TRBV29-1 and TRBJ1-1, is SAVISQKPSRDICQRGTSLTIQCQVDSQVTMMFWYRQQPGQSLTLIATANQGSEATYESGFVIDKFPISRPNLTFSTLTVSNMSPEDSSIYLCSGDRDTDTEAFFGQGTRLTVV.

V usage is TRBV6-2 or TRBV6-3 and J usage is TRBJ2-2, with 9 nucleotides matching TRBD1. This CDR3 comprises 15 residues. Per the germline V gene, CDR1 is MNHEY and CDR2 is SVGEGT. Trimming took 2 bases from V and 6 from J; bases not matched to a gene: 4. The CDR3 loop reads CASSYVDRGAGELFF. The CDR3 coding sequence is TGTGCCAGCAGTTACGTTGACAGGGGGGCCGGGGAGCTGTTTTTT.